This passage covers 13 T cell receptor beta chains from one sample sequenced in a study of control samples from healthy donors and cancer patients. The assay was immunoSEQ multiplex PCR, and TCRdb's table has in-frame clones only and misses some. Of fewer than 300,000 clones detected, roughly 80% appear once; the ten largest clones hold about an eighth. Sequences were obtained from PBMCs. All receptors come from a woman aged 60-70 years with lung cancer.

The V gene is TRBV2, the J gene TRBJ2-1; 10 bases map to TRBD2. V was clipped by 5 bases and J by 8 bases; unmatched bases: 9. The CDR3 extends over 15 amino acids. In germline, CDR1 is SNHLY, CDR2 FYNNEI. The CDR3 reads CASSSGLAVWDEQFF. CDR3 sequence (DNA): TGTGCCAGCAGTTCAGGACTAGCGGTGTGGGATGAGCAGTTCTTC.

This clone showed up just a few times. This chain uses TRBV6-2 or TRBV6-3 with TRBJ2-7; D remains ambiguous. The length of the CDR3 is 12 residues. The ends were cut back, 4 bases at V and 3 bases at J, with 7 bases in the middle. CDR1 is MNHEY, CDR2 SVGEGT, per germline. CDR3 protein: CASSLTIYEQYF. DNA of the CDR3: TGTGCCAGCAGTTTAACGATCTACGAGCAGTACTTC.

This chain joins TRBV5-4 and TRBJ2-2; 8 bases match TRBD2. V lost 4 bases to trimming and J lost 6 bases; unmatched junction nucleotides: 14. Germline V lookup: CDR1 SGHNT, CDR2 YYREEE (reference sequence). The CDR3 is 17 amino acids. The CDR3 loop is CASSNPSSGRAAGELFF. The CDR3 DNA is TGTGCCAGCAGCAACCCATCCTCCGGGAGGGCCGCCGGGGAGCTGTTTTTT.

This chain connects TRBV5-1 to TRBJ2-3; D possibly corresponds to TRBD2 (6 bases). Per germline, CDR1 SGHRS and CDR2 YFSETQ. The CDR3 is made up of 14 amino acids. Deletions cut 0 bases from V and 4 bases from J, with 9 bases between. The DNA for the CDR3 is TGCGCCAGCAGCTTGGAAACTAGCCCAGATACGCAGTATTTT. Residues: CASSLETSPDTQYF. Drawing the rest from reference TRBV5-1 and TRBJ2-3, the complete variable domain is KAGVTQTPRYLIKTRGQQVTLSCSPISGHRSVSWYQQTPGQGLQFLFEYFSETQRNKGNFPGRFSGRQFSNSRSEMNVSTLELGDSALYLCASSLETSPDTQYFGPGTRLTVL.

The chain combines TRBV25-1 with TRBJ2-3, with D unresolved. V was shortened by 1 base and J by 2 bases, with 10 bases between the two germline ends. The CDR3 is 15 amino acids. Germline CDR1 is MGHDK and CDR2 is SYGVNS. CDR3 in DNA: TGTGCCAGCAGTGAATTATACGGAGACACAGATACGCAGTATTTT. This translates into CASSELYGDTDTQYF.

The rearrangement links TRBV11-2 to TRBJ2-1, with 7 bases that match TRBD1. The CDR3 sequence is 16 residues long. Trimming cost V 4 bases and J 4 bases; bases outside gene matches: 10. CDR1 is SGHAT and CDR2 is FQNNGV in the germline V gene. The CDR3 reads CASSSSTGTDYNEQFF. As DNA, the CDR3 is TGTGCCAGCAGCTCCTCTACCGGGACAGATTACAATGAGCAGTTCTTC.

The chain has TRBV5-1 and TRBJ2-7; D is ambiguous. CDR3 size: 12 residues. Trimming took off 1 base at V and 2 bases at J, with 4 bases between the two ends. Germline V gives CDR1 SGHRS, CDR2 YFSETQ. The CDR3 sequence: CASSLTPYEQYF. CDR3 bases: TGCGCCAGCAGCTTGACCCCCTACGAGCAGTACTTC.

DNA for the CDR3: TGTGCCAGCAGCCAAGAAGGGAGCTTTTCGAACACCGGGGAGCTGTTTTTT. This gives the protein CASSQEGSFSNTGELFF. This chain joins TRBV4-2 and TRBJ2-2; D is perhaps TRBD2 (5 bases). V lost 0 bases and J 0 bases, leaving 11 bases between the germline ends. The CDR3 loop spans 17 amino acids. Germline CDR1 and CDR2: LGHNA and YNFKEQ.

The V and J genes are TRBV27 and TRBJ1-4, with 8 positions matching TRBD1. The CDR3 consists of 17 residues. V gave up 2 bases and J gave up 7 bases; unmatched junction bases: 12. CDR1 MNHEY and CDR2 SMNVEV come from the germline V gene (reference sequence). CDR3 nucleotides: TGTGCCAGCAGTTTAACAGGGGGGTCGATATCCGGTGAAAAACTGTTTTTT. It translates to CASSLTGGSISGEKLFF.

This sequence joins TRBV6-4 and TRBJ2-7; 8 positions match TRBD1. Germline values: CDR1 MRHNA, CDR2 SNTAGT. The CDR3 has 18 residues. The V gene end was trimmed by 8 bases and the J gene end by 2 bases; junction bases not matched to a gene: 20. Here the CDR3 DNA reads TGTGCCAGCTCCTGCCCGCGGGCCGTCGGGACAGGTACCTACGAGCAGTACTTC. It encodes CASSCPRAVGTGTYEQYF.

The chain recombines TRBV5-1 with TRBJ2-5; 8 bases fit TRBD2. Germline CDR1 is SGHRS and CDR2 is YFSETQ. The CDR3 is 13 residues long. Unmatched junction bases numbered 3, after V lost 4 bases and J lost 4 bases. The CDR3 bases are TGCGCCAGCAGCCCGGGGGGGGGAGAGACCCAGTACTTC. Amino acids: CASSPGGGETQYF.

The rearrangement uses TRBV5-1 and TRBJ1-2; D is possibly TRBD1 (6 bases). Deletions cut 5 bases from V and 8 bases from J, with 13 bases between. The CDR3 totals 12 residues. Per the germline V gene, CDR1 is SGHRS and CDR2 is YFSETQ. CDR3 nucleotide sequence: TGCGCCAGCAGGCGGGACATTGACGGCTACACCTTC. Its protein is CASRRDIDGYTF.

V and J are TRBV15 and TRBJ2-7, with D possibly being TRBD2 (5 bases). Trimming took 0 bases from V and 11 from J, leaving 17 bases between them. Germline loops: CDR1 LNHNV, CDR2 YYDKDF (reference sequence). This CDR3 is built from 14 residues. The CDR3 DNA reads TGTGCCACCAGCAGAGATACGGGCGAGGTGGAGGAGTACTTC. Protein product: CATSRDTGEVEEYF.